This is a list of T cell receptor beta chains from one sample in a study of T cell responses to AZD1222 COVID-19 vaccine. The assay was immunoSEQ multiplex PCR, and TCRdb's table has in-frame clones only and misses some. Of around 120,000 clones in the sample, 80% to 90% were seen once. The source was peripheral blood, collected on day 0 of MenACWY control vaccination. These receptors originate from an adult in good health. The CDR3 runs from the conserved cysteine through the conserved F or W. The order of the fields is CDR3 protein, CDR3 DNA, V gene, D gene, clone size, J gene. A D gene is named only where the DNA matches it firmly. For some rows the clone size is stated as once, few or many, or as a class when expanded; others skip it.

CASSAQVGAYSGNTIYF	TGTGCCAGCAGCGCCCAAGTGGGGGCTTACTCTGGAAACACCATATATTTT	TRBV9	.	.	TRBJ1-3
CASSNRVTNTGELFF	TGTGCCAGCAGCAACCGGGTCACAAACACCGGGGAGCTGTTTTTT	TRBV9	.	.	TRBJ2-2
CASSLALAGVGTIYF	TGTGCCAGCAGCTTAGCGCTGGCAGGGGTTGGCACCATATATTTT	TRBV7-2	.	.	TRBJ1-3
CASSQGATQYF	TGTGCCAGCAGCCAAGGAGCTACGCAGTATTTT	TRBV4-2	.	.	TRBJ2-3
CASSYSGWGEGEQYF	TGTGCCAGCAGTTACTCCGGATGGGGGGAGGGCGAGCAGTACTTC	TRBV6-5	TRBD2	.	TRBJ2-7
CASMEPGGNTGELFF	TGTGCCAGCATGGAGCCGGGGGGGAACACCGGGGAGCTGTTTTTT	TRBV7-3	TRBD2	.	TRBJ2-2
CASSPQGRALGGYTF	TGTGCCAGCAGCCCTCAAGGAAGGGCCCTTGGTGGCTACACCTTC	TRBV7-9	.	.	TRBJ1-2
CASSHPSGGAATPNEQFF	TGCGCCAGCAGCCATCCTAGCGGGGGGGCCGCGACCCCCAATGAGCAGTTCTTC	TRBV4-1	TRBD2	.	TRBJ2-1
CACQATMNTEAFF	TGCGCCTGCCAAGCTACCATGAACACTGAAGCTTTCTTT	TRBV10-3	.	.	TRBJ1-1
CASSLEKQGNGYTF	TGTGCCAGCAGCTTGGAAAAACAGGGGAATGGCTACACCTTC	TRBV13	TRBD1	.	TRBJ1-2
CASSLGADRGVRGYTF	TGTGCCAGCAGTTTAGGTGCCGACAGGGGTGTTAGAGGCTACACCTTC	TRBV27	TRBD1	once	TRBJ1-2
CAWSVGWGADSNQPQHF	TGTGCCTGGAGTGTAGGTTGGGGGGCCGATAGCAATCAGCCCCAGCATTTT	TRBV30	.	.	TRBJ1-5
CASSVVAGDYNEQFF	TGTGCCAGCAGCGTCGTGGCGGGAGATTACAATGAGCAGTTCTTC	TRBV9	TRBD2	.	TRBJ2-1
CASSLGGRTDTQYF	TGCGCCAGCAGCTTGGGGGGCCGCACAGATACGCAGTATTTT	TRBV5-1	.	.	TRBJ2-3
CASSLGTSGDSPLHF	TGTGCCAGCAGTTTGGGGACATCAGGGGATTCACCCCTCCACTTT	TRBV27	.	.	TRBJ1-6
CASSWGMEAFF	TGTGCCAGCAGTTGGGGGATGGAAGCTTTCTTT	TRBV27	.	once	TRBJ1-1
CASKTGPSDTEAFF	TGTGCCAGTAAGACGGGACCTTCGGACACTGAAGCTTTCTTT	TRBV19	.	.	TRBJ1-1
CASSLVEASYNEQFF	TGTGCCAGCAGCTTAGTGGAGGCGTCCTACAATGAGCAGTTCTTC	TRBV11-2	.	.	TRBJ2-1
CASSPRTGYLYGYTF	TGTGCCAGCAGCCCCCGGACAGGGTACCTCTATGGCTACACCTTC	TRBV5-6	TRBD1	.	TRBJ1-2
CASSQALVLSEQFF	TGCGCCAGCAGCCAAGCTCTAGTTTTGAGTGAGCAGTTCTTC	TRBV4-3	.	.	TRBJ2-1
CASSLVNSAYEQYF	TGTGCCAGCAGCTTAGTAAACAGCGCCTACGAGCAGTACTTC	TRBV7-9	.	.	TRBJ2-7
CASSGGPGSTDTQYF	TGTGCCAGCAGCGGTGGGCCGGGATCCACAGATACGCAGTATTTT	TRBV5-4	.	.	TRBJ2-3